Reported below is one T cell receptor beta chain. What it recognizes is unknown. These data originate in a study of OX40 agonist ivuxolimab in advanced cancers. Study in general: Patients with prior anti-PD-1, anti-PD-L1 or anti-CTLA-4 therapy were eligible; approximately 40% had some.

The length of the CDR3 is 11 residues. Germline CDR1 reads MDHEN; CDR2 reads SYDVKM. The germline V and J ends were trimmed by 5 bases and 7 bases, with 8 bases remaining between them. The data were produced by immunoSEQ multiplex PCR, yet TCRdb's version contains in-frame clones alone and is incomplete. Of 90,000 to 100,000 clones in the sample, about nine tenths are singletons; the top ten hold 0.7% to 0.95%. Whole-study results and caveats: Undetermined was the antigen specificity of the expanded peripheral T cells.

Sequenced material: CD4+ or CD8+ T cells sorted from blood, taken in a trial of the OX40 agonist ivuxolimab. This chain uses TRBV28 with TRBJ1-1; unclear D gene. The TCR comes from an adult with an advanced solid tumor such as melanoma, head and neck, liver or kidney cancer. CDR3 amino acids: CASSKGFEAFF. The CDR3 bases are TGTGCCAGCAGTAAAGGATTTGAAGCTTTCTTT.